This T cell receptor (beta chain) is drawn from a study of T-cell memory formation after mild COVID-19. Germline loops: CDR1 LNHNV, CDR2 YYDKDF (reference sequence). The CDR3 totals 14 residues. In TCRdb, the 5' RACE reads were re-called with MiXCR into one record per CDR3 protein. The data contain around 340,000 distinct CDR3 sequences, approximately 15% of them singletons. This clonotype was seen more than once but under ten times. One junction end disagrees with the germline gene, perhaps due to a read error. Sequenced sample: PBMCs or a T cell subset sorted from them (not recorded which). The chain has TRBV15 and TRBJ2-5; TRBD2 might be the D (6 bases). This TCR came from a man aged 18 to 29 who had mild COVID-19 (a few samples of this study predate the infection). Cell type and time point are not known. In nucleotides, the CDR3 is TGTGCCACCAGCCCTCGACTAGACCACGAGACCCAGTACTTC. Amino acid sequence: CATSPRLDHETQYF.